A single sample gave rise to the 8 T cell receptor beta chains below, sequenced in a study of blood T cell repertoires in COVID-19. Method: immunoSEQ multiplex PCR; TCRdb's copy keeps in-frame clones and lacks some. The sample lists about 270,000 clones; about 88% were seen once. The sequenced material came from peripheral blood. Receptors originate from a woman aged 70-85 years with COVID-19, enrolled during active disease.

The V gene is TRBV30, the J gene TRBJ1-2, with 10 bases fitting TRBD1. The germline gives CDR1 GTSNPN, CDR2 SVGIG (reference sequence). The CDR3 covers 15 residues. J lost 4 bases, V lost 2 bases, and 7 bases had no gene match. The CDR3 here is CAWSHRGTGVYGYTF. In DNA form, the CDR3 reads TGTGCCTGGAGTCATCGCGGGACAGGGGTCTATGGCTACACCTTC. The whole variable domain, remainder taken from reference TRBV30 and TRBJ1-2, is SQTIHQWPATLVQPVGSPLSLECTVEGTSNPNLYWYRQAAGRGLQLLFYSVGIGQISSEVPQNLSASRPQDRQFILSSKKLLLSDSGFYLCAWSHRGTGVYGYTFGSGTRLTVV.

This chain connects TRBV28 to TRBJ2-1, with TRBD1 matching 8 bases. Germline loops: CDR1 MDHEN, CDR2 SYDVKM. The ends lost 7 bases at V and 6 bases at J; junction bases unmatched: 8. The CDR3 extends over 14 amino acids. The CDR3 DNA reads TGTGCCAGCACCCTAAGGACAGGGTCCAATGAGCAGTTCTTC. Protein: CASTLRTGSNEQFF.

This chain joins TRBV6-6 and TRBJ1-5; TRBD1 aligns across 9 bases. Germline lookup yields CDR1 MNHNY and CDR2 SVGAGI (reference sequence). The CDR3 totals 15 residues. The trim removed 5 bases at V and 1 base at J, leaving 3 bases unmatched. CDR3 amino acids: CASSIQGASNQPQHF. The CDR3 region has the DNA TGTGCCAGCAGTATACAGGGGGCCAGCAATCAGCCCCAGCATTTT.

The rearrangement uses TRBV15 and TRBJ2-7; 7 nucleotides align to TRBD1. Germline values: CDR1 LNHNV, CDR2 YYDKDF (reference sequence). Trimming took 7 bases from V and 3 from J; bases not matched to a gene: 9. The CDR3 totals 14 residues. Here the CDR3 reads CATNIDRENYEQYF. In DNA form, the CDR3 reads TGTGCCACCAACATCGACAGGGAGAACTACGAGCAGTACTTC.

The CDR3 loop is CASRGGLSGNTIYF. The CDR3, as DNA: TGTGCCAGCAGGGGGGGGCTCTCTGGAAACACCATATATTTT. The chain combines TRBV2 with TRBJ1-3; tentatively, D is TRBD1 (6 bases). The CDR3 runs 14 residues. V was clipped by 6 bases and J by 0 bases, with 9 bases between them. CDR1 is SNHLY, CDR2 FYNNEI, per germline. Together with reference TRBV2 and TRBJ1-3, the CDR3 gives the full variable domain: EPEVTQTPSHQVTQMGQEVILRCVPISNHLYFYWYRQILGQKVEFLVSFYNNEISEKSEIFDDQFSVERPDGSNFTLKIRSTKLEDSAMYFCASRGGLSGNTIYFGEGSWLTVV.

This chain connects TRBV11-2 to TRBJ1-5; no clear D. In germline, CDR1 is SGHAT, CDR2 FQNNGV. With 0 bases removed from V and 0 bases from J, the gap between germline ends came to 6 bases. The CDR3 is 15 residues long. The CDR3 nucleotides read TGTGCCAGCAGCTTAGAACTCAATAGCAATCAGCCCCAGCATTTT. Its protein is CASSLELNSNQPQHF.

This chain links TRBV2 with TRBJ2-7; maybe TRBD2 (6 bases). There are 11 residues in the CDR3. V was cut by 6 bases and J by 7 bases, with 10 bases left in between. Per the germline V gene, CDR1 is SNHLY and CDR2 is FYNNEI. The CDR3 spells CASRGGVEQYF. The CDR3 DNA is TGTGCCAGCAGAGGAGGGGTTGAGCAGTACTTC.

The rearrangement joins TRBV27 to TRBJ2-2; the D is unclear. The length of the CDR3 is 15 residues. Germline V gene lookup returns CDR1 MNHEY and CDR2 SMNVEV (reference sequence). The germline V and J ends were trimmed by 4 bases and 0 bases, with 9 bases remaining between them. This chain's CDR3 is CASSSPPANTGELFF. The CDR3 coding sequence is TGTGCCAGCAGTTCCCCTCCCGCGAACACCGGGGAGCTGTTTTTT.